Sequencing of this TCR beta chain was carried out in a study of siplizumab effects on memory and regulatory T cells. Produced via immunoSEQ multiplex PCR; TCRdb's table is partial and in-frame only. This table has tens of thousands of clones, about 93% appearing once. Whole-study findings and limits: Siplizumab significantly lowered the alloreactive sequences that could be traced to unstimulated CD4+ memory cells. In siplizumab cultures, the suppressive function of proliferating Tregs remained unconfirmed.

To note about this clone: Its antigen remains unknown.

The ends were cut back, 8 bases at V and 1 base at J, with 12 bases in the middle. There are 13 residues in the CDR3. Looked up from germline, CDR1 is MNHEY and CDR2 is SMNVEV (reference sequence). The sample comprised CD8+ T cells sorted from blood. This TCR derives from a human donor in good health. The chain joins TRBV27 to TRBJ2-7; D not certain. The CDR3 sequence: CASAPARSYEQYF. The DNA for the CDR3 is TGTGCCAGCGCCCCGGCTAGGTCCTACGAGCAGTACTTC.